One sample yielded the 14 T cell receptor beta chains listed below, sequenced in a study of blood T cell repertoires in COVID-19. The repertoire was sequenced with immunoSEQ multiplex PCR; TCRdb's copy has only in-frame clones and lacks some. This table has around 67,000 clones, about 83% appearing once. What was sequenced was peripheral blood. The receptors were sampled from a man aged 70 or older with acute or convalescent COVID-19.

In its sample, this clone was seen a few times. The chain has TRBV7-8 and TRBJ1-6; 7 positions agree with TRBD1. This CDR3 has 15 residues. Germline lookup yields CDR1 SGHVS and CDR2 FQNEAQ. J gave up 14 bases and V 3 bases, and 13 bases lay outside the gene matches. In DNA, the CDR3 is TGTGCCAGCAGCTTCCGGGACAGTAGTGTCGGGGCCCTCCACTTT. Residues: CASSFRDSSVGALHF.

The CDR3 DNA is TGTGCCAGCAGCGGACAGGGACAAGAGACCCAGTACTTC. Protein: CASSGQGQETQYF. V is TRBV2 and J is TRBJ2-5, with 8 bases fitting TRBD1. From germline, CDR1 is SNHLY and CDR2 FYNNEI. J gave up 2 bases and V 6 bases, and 2 bases lay outside the gene matches. This CDR3 is 13 amino acids long. The full variable domain, completed using reference TRBV2 and TRBJ2-5, is EPEVTQTPSHQVTQMGQEVILRCVPISNHLYFYWYRQILGQKVEFLVSFYNNEISEKSEIFDDQFSVERPDGSNFTLKIRSTKLEDSAMYFCASSGQGQETQYFGPGTRLLVL.

The rearrangement uses TRBV14 and TRBJ2-2, with D perhaps TRBD2 (7 bases). The V and J ends lost 4 bases and 3 bases respectively, with 15 bases between them. The CDR3 covers 16 residues. Germline lookup yields CDR1 SGHDN and CDR2 FVKESK. CDR3 nucleotide sequence: TGTGCCAGCAGCCGTAAAGGGGGGGCCTACACCGGGGAGCTGTTTTTT. Amino acids: CASSRKGGAYTGELFF.

J is TRBJ1-2 and V is TRBV20-1; 9 nucleotides line up with TRBD1. This CDR3 has 13 amino acids. The germline V gene encodes CDR1 DFQATT and CDR2 SNEGSKA (reference sequence). After removal of 3 bases from V and 7 bases from J, the junction contained 6 bases not matched to a gene. The DNA for the CDR3 is TGCAGTGCTAGTCCGACAGGGGGGGTTGGCTACACCTTC. It yields the protein CSASPTGGVGYTF.

The chain has TRBV3-1 (or the pseudogene TRBV3-2) and TRBJ2-7; 9 positions match TRBD1. The CDR3 spans 15 residues. V was pared by 2 bases and J by 6 bases, with 8 bases of the junction left unmatched. The germline gives CDR1 LGHDT, CDR2 YNNKEL (reference sequence). CDR3 DNA sequence: TGTGCCAGCAGCCAAAACCCGGGACAGGGAGCCGAGCAGTACTTC. Its protein product is CASSQNPGQGAEQYF.

V usage is TRBV6-2 or TRBV6-3 and J usage is TRBJ1-5, with 7 bases identical to TRBD1. The CDR3 loop spans 15 amino acids. Trimming at V came to 4 bases and at J to 3 bases, leaving 6 bases not matched to a gene. Per germline, CDR1 MNHEY and CDR2 SVGEGT. The DNA for the CDR3 is TGTGCCAGCAGTTTCACAGGGGCTCCCAATCAGCCCCAGCATTTT. Encoded protein: CASSFTGAPNQPQHF.

J is TRBJ2-6 and V is TRBV7-3, with a possible D match to TRBD1 (6 bases). The V gene's germline CDR1 is SGHTA and CDR2 FQGTGA. The V end lost 6 bases, the J end lost 2 bases, and 11 bases lay between the germline ends. The CDR3 loop spans 15 amino acids. DNA for the CDR3: TGTGCCAGCAGATCAGCAGGGGCTGGGGCCAACGTCCTGACTTTC. Translation: CASRSAGAGANVLTF.

This clone has a handful of counts. The chain links TRBV2 to TRBJ1-6; perhaps TRBD1 as D (5 bases). The germline CDR1 and CDR2 sequences are SNHLY and FYNNEI. The CDR3 has 14 amino acids. The germline V and J ends were trimmed by 6 bases and 7 bases, with 13 bases remaining between them. The CDR3 coding sequence is TGTGCCAGCAGGGAGACAGTCGCCAATTCACCCCTCCACTTT. Its protein product is CASRETVANSPLHF.

A note on this clone: Being one base from a much bigger clone, this may be a read error. V is TRBV28 and J is TRBJ1-2; 7 bases agree with TRBD1. The CDR3 contains 12 residues. Germline V lookup: CDR1 MDHEN, CDR2 SYDVKM. V shed 5 bases, J shed 4 bases, and the junction held 1 base outside the gene matches. The CDR3, as DNA: TGTGCCAGCAGTCGGGACAGCTATGGCTACACCTTC. Residues: CASSRDSYGYTF.

The V gene is TRBV3-1 (or the pseudogene TRBV3-2), the J gene TRBJ2-1; 10 nucleotides agree with TRBD2. The J segment lost 6 bases and the V segment lost 5 bases, leaving 4 bases of the junction unmatched. CDR1 and CDR2 (germline): LGHDT, YNNKEL (reference sequence). The CDR3 runs 14 residues. As DNA, the CDR3 is TGTGCCAGCAGCATCCGGACTAGCGGCAATGAGCAGTTCTTC. As protein: CASSIRTSGNEQFF.

This clone was counted between two and nine times. The chain employs TRBV5-4 and TRBJ1-6; D is unresolved. Germline CDR1 is SGHNT and CDR2 is YYREEE (reference sequence). The CDR3 spans 15 residues. Trimming stripped 1 base from V and 7 bases from J, with 12 bases between. The chain's CDR3 is CASSLTIAENSPLHF. In DNA form, the CDR3 reads TGTGCCAGCAGCTTGACCATAGCCGAAAATTCACCCCTCCACTTT. The full variable domain, its missing parts supplied by reference TRBV5-4 and TRBJ1-6, is ETGVTQSPTHLIKTRGQQVTLRCSSQSGHNTVSWYQQALGQGPQFIFQYYREEENGRGNFPPRFSGLQFPNYSSELNVNALELDDSALYLCASSLTIAENSPLHFGNGTRLTVT.

The chain has TRBV6-4 and TRBJ2-1; D is undetermined. Germline loops: CDR1 MRHNA, CDR2 SNTAGT. The CDR3 runs to 9 residues. V was cut by 10 bases and J by 5 bases, with 3 bases left in between. The CDR3 loop is CAINNEQFF. The CDR3 DNA sequence: TGTGCCATCAACAATGAGCAGTTCTTC.

This chain joins TRBV19 and TRBJ1-5; no definite D call. This CDR3 has 15 amino acids. The V end lost 10 bases, the J end lost 0 bases, and 16 bases lay between the germline ends. Germline CDR1 LNHDA, CDR2 SQIVND (reference sequence). The CDR3 nucleotides read TGTGCCACCTTAGCGGGAGGATTTAGCAATCAGCCCCAGCATTTT. It is translated as CATLAGGFSNQPQHF.

This clone occurred once. V gene TRBV11-3 combines with J gene TRBJ2-7, with 9 bases identical to TRBD2. The germline CDR1 and CDR2 sequences are SGHNT and YENEEA. There are 14 residues in the CDR3. J lost 7 bases, V lost 1 base, and 5 bases had no gene match. In DNA, the CDR3 is TGTGCCAGCAGCTTAGGCGGGGGGGCAAGGGAGCAGTACTTC. Translated, it gives CASSLGGGAREQYF. The full variable domain, rest sourced from reference TRBV11-3 and TRBJ2-7, is EAGVVQSPRYKIIEKKQPVAFWCNPISGHNTLYWYLQNLGQGPELLIRYENEEAVDDSQLPKDRFSAERLKGVDSTLKIQPAELGDSAVYLCASSLGGGAREQYFGPGTRLTVT.